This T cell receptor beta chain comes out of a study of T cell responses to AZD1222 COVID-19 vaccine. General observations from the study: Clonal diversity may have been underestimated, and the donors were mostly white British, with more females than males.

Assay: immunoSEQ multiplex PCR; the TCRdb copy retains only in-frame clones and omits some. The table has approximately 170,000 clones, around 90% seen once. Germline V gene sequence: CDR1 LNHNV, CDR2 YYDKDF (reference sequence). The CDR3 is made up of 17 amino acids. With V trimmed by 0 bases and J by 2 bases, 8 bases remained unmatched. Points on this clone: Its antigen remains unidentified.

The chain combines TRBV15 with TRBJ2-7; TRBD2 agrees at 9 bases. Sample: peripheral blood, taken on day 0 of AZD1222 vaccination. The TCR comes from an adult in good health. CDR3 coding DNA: TGTGCCACCAGCAGAGATCTGGGCGGGAGGGACCCCTACGAGCAGTACTTC. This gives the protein CATSRDLGGRDPYEQYF.